The 29 T cell receptor beta chains in this list originate from one sample, sequenced in a study of blood T cells in healthy people across ages. A sample-barcoded 5' primer and a J-beta primer mix were used in a second PCR of roughly 6 to 11 cycles. MiXCR was run by TCRdb on the 5' RACE reads, yielding one entry per CDR3 protein. The table shows about 670,000 distinct CDR3 sequences, with approximately 40% occurring only once. Sequencing was performed on blood. These receptor sequences come from a man older than 75 in good health.

The V and J genes are TRBV5-7 and TRBJ1-1, with 9 bases aligning to TRBD1. TRBV5-7 belongs to the ORF category, with a function that is uncertain. The CDR3 runs 17 residues. The J segment lost 6 bases and the V segment lost 2 bases, leaving 14 bases of the junction unmatched. In DNA form, the CDR3 reads TGTGCCAGCAGCTTTTTTATCAAGGGACAGGGTAGGGCTGAAGCTTTCTTT. It specifies CASSFFIKGQGRAEAFF.

This chain uses TRBV11-2 with TRBJ2-4; D unresolved. The DNA end is a closer match to TRBJ2-7, so the J assignment may be wrong. Germline loops: CDR1 SGHAT, CDR2 FQNNGV. The length of the CDR3 is 15 residues. CDR3 coding DNA: TGTGCCAGCAGCTTAGATCGTAGGAATGTGGGCGAGCAGTACTTC. It translates to CASSLDRRNVGEQYF.

V usage is TRBV10-3 and J usage is TRBJ2-6; D might be TRBD1 or TRBD2, each matching 5 bases. This CDR3 region has 17 residues. From germline, CDR1 is ENHRY and CDR2 SYGVKD. V lost 3 bases and J 0 bases, leaving 12 bases between the germline ends. The CDR3 region is CAISDGAGTSGANVLTF. The DNA for the CDR3 is TGTGCCATCAGTGACGGGGCAGGGACCTCTGGGGCCAACGTCCTGACTTTC.

The chain couples TRBV12-3 or TRBV12-4 to TRBJ2-3; 10 bases are shared with TRBD2. V shed 5 bases and J 2 bases; nucleotides not matched to a gene: 7. CDR3 length equals 16 residues. The CDR3: CASSPSGGAPTDTQYF. CDR3 nucleotides: TGTGCCAGCAGTCCAAGCGGGGGGGCTCCCACAGATACGCAGTATTTT.

This clonotype was seen at least ten times. The V and J genes are TRBV29-1 and TRBJ2-3; no clear D gene. This CDR3 spans 13 amino acids. The germline CDR1 and CDR2 sequences are SQVTM and ANQGSEA. V was shortened by 1 base and J by 3 bases, with 8 bases between the two germline ends. CDR3 sequence: CSVEGGSTDTQYF. The CDR3 DNA is TGCAGCGTTGAAGGGGGTTCGACAGATACGCAGTATTTT.

The rearrangement uses TRBV29-1 and TRBJ2-1, with a possible D match to TRBD2 (5 bases). V was shortened by 1 base and J by 5 bases, with 9 bases between the two germline ends. The germline V gene has CDR1 SQVTM and CDR2 ANQGSEA. The CDR3 length is 13 residues. The CDR3 spells CSVEVSGDNEQFF. The DNA of the CDR3 is TGCAGCGTTGAAGTCAGCGGCGACAATGAGCAGTTCTTC.

The chain is built from TRBV7-2 and TRBJ2-7; TRBD2 agrees at 16 bases. The trim removed 3 bases at V and 3 bases at J, leaving 11 bases unmatched. The germline V gene has CDR1 SGHTA and CDR2 FQGNSA. CDR3 size: 19 residues. The DNA for the CDR3 is TGTGCCAGCAGCTTGTTGCTTCCGGGACTAGCGGGAGGGGACTACGAGCAGTACTTC. This sequence encodes CASSLLLPGLAGGDYEQYF. Using reference TRBV7-2 and TRBJ2-7 for the parts outside the CDR3, the full variable domain is GAGVSQSPSNKVTEKGKDVELRCDPISGHTALYWYRQSLGQGLEFLIYFQGNSAPDKSGLPSDRFSAERTGGSVSTLTIQRTQQEDSAVYLCASSLLLPGLAGGDYEQYFGPGTRLTVT.

This clonotype was detected a few times. V is TRBV5-1 and J is TRBJ1-2; TRBD1 matches 7 bases. The CDR3 extends over 13 amino acids. The V segment lost 3 bases and the J segment 8 bases; nucleotides outside the gene matches: 7. Germline lookup yields CDR1 SGHRS and CDR2 YFSETQ. The CDR3 DNA reads as TGCGCCAGCAGCTCCCGGGACAGTTTCGGCTACACCTTC. Amino acid sequence: CASSSRDSFGYTF. Filled out from reference TRBV5-1 and TRBJ1-2, the complete variable domain reads KAGVTQTPRYLIKTRGQQVTLSCSPISGHRSVSWYQQTPGQGLQFLFEYFSETQRNKGNFPGRFSGRQFSNSRSEMNVSTLELGDSALYLCASSSRDSFGYTFGSGTRLTVV.

CDR3 DNA: TGTGCCAGCAGCTCAGCCGACGGGACGAGCGAGCAGTTCTTC. Amino acid sequence: CASSSADGTSEQFF. The V call is TRBV7-3, the J call TRBJ2-1; perhaps D is TRBD1 or TRBD2 (5 bases each). The germline gives CDR1 SGHTA, CDR2 FQGTGA. Deletions cut 4 bases from V and 10 bases from J, with 17 bases between. The CDR3 is 14 amino acids.

This clonotype came up once. The chain combines TRBV25-1 with TRBJ2-5; 12 bases line up with TRBD1. There are 13 residues in the CDR3. Germline CDR1 and CDR2: MGHDK and SYGVNS. J was trimmed by 11 bases and V by 6 bases; bases with no gene match: 7. CDR3 loop: CASRPGQGAVQYF. The CDR3, as DNA: TGTGCCAGCAGACCGGGACAGGGGGCCGTGCAGTACTTC.

The chain joins TRBV6-6 to TRBJ2-7; D not resolved. CDR3 size: 12 residues. Germline V gene lookup returns CDR1 MNHNY and CDR2 SVGAGI (reference sequence). V was pared by 1 base and J by 7 bases, with 8 bases between. The CDR3: CASSYLGWEQYF. As DNA, the CDR3 is TGTGCCAGCAGTTACTTGGGGTGGGAGCAGTACTTC.

This sequence joins TRBV20-1 and TRBJ2-3; D might be TRBD1 (5 bases). V was pared by 1 base and J by 8 bases, with 25 bases between. Germline V gene data show CDR1 as DFQATT and CDR2 as SNEGSKA (reference sequence). This CDR3 has 17 amino acids. The CDR3 here is CSARVTPWERGRITQYF. CDR3 nucleotides: TGCAGTGCTAGAGTTACCCCATGGGAAAGGGGAAGGATTACGCAGTATTTT.

On this clonotype: A read error may be the cause here, since a much bigger clone is one base away. The chain joins TRBV4-3 to TRBJ2-1; 9 bases are shared with TRBD2. The CDR3 spans 18 residues. Germline V gene sequence: CDR1 LGHNA, CDR2 YSLEER. The chain's CDR3 is CTSSQEKGGGVIYNEQFF. The DNA of the CDR3 is TGCACCAGCAGCCAAGAGAAGGGCGGGGGGGTTATCTACAATGAGCAGTTCTTC.

This chain uses TRBV18 with TRBJ1-6; D ambiguous. Per the germline V gene, CDR1 is KGHSH and CDR2 is LQKENI. The CDR3 has 18 amino acids. With 3 bases removed from V and 13 bases from J, the gap between germline ends came to 28 bases. CDR3 in amino acids: CASSPAAPGAHSRSPLHF. CDR3 bases: TGTGCCAGCTCACCTGCCGCCCCGGGCGCCCATTCCAGAAGTCCCCTCCACTTT.

The J gene is TRBJ2-2, the V gene TRBV9, with D possibly being TRBD1 (6 bases). The CDR3 length is 15 residues. The germline CDR1 and CDR2 sequences are SGDLS and YYNGEE. V shed 3 bases and J shed 1 base, with 10 bases lying between them. CDR3 sequence reads: CASSATGQNTGELFF. CDR3 DNA sequence: TGTGCCAGCAGCGCAACGGGACAGAACACCGGGGAGCTGTTTTTT. Full variable domain (remainder filled in from reference TRBV9 and TRBJ2-2): DSGVTQTPKHLITATGQRVTLRCSPRSGDLSVYWYQQSLDQGLQFLIQYYNGEERAKGNILERFSAQQFPDLHSELNLSSLELGDSALYFCASSATGQNTGELFFGEGSRLTVL.

The rearrangement uses TRBV4-3 and TRBJ1-2; TRBD1 agrees at 7 bases. The CDR3 sequence is 16 residues long. The V and J ends lost 1 base and 4 bases, in that order; junction bases with no gene match: 9. Per germline, CDR1 LGHNA and CDR2 YSLEER. The CDR3 DNA sequence: TGCGCCAGCAGCCAAGCTGTTACAGGGGATCCCTATGGCTACACCTTC. It specifies CASSQAVTGDPYGYTF.

This clonotype appeared a few times. V usage is TRBV3-1 and J usage is TRBJ2-1, with D perhaps TRBD2 (6 bases). Between the trimmed V and J ends, which lost 8 bases and 5 bases, there was a span of 16 bases. The CDR3 extends over 14 amino acids. Germline V gene lookup returns CDR1 LGHDT and CDR2 YNNKEL (reference sequence). The CDR3 here is CASRFAGTNNEQFF. The CDR3 DNA is TGTGCCAGCCGTTTTGCGGGAACGAACAATGAGCAGTTCTTC.

This chain connects TRBV20-1 to TRBJ2-5, with TRBD2 matching 8 bases. The ends lost 5 bases at V and 5 bases at J; junction bases unmatched: 10. Germline CDR1 reads DFQATT; CDR2 reads SNEGSKA (reference sequence). The CDR3 spans 14 residues. CDR3 amino acids: CSAVPGGLSETQYF. As DNA, the CDR3 is TGCAGTGCTGTACCGGGGGGGCTTAGTGAGACCCAGTACTTC.

The V call is TRBV6-5, the J call TRBJ1-1; D unresolved. Germline V gene data show CDR1 as MNHEY and CDR2 as SVGAGI. This CDR3 region has 16 residues. Trimming shortened V by 0 bases and J by 0 bases, and 11 bases separated the two germline ends. The CDR3 bases are TGTGCCAGCAGTTACTCGCCCGGGATCTTGAACACTGAAGCTTTCTTT. It specifies CASSYSPGILNTEAFF.

The chain combines TRBV3-1 with TRBJ2-7, with 9 bases identical to TRBD2. The CDR3 is 14 amino acids. Germline CDR1 and CDR2: LGHDT and YNNKEL (reference sequence). V shed 4 bases, J shed 10 bases, and the junction held 11 bases outside the gene matches. The DNA of the CDR3 is TGTGCCAGCAGCCCCCCCAGCGGGGGGCCCACCCAGTACTTC. This translates into CASSPPSGGPTQYF.

V usage is TRBV3-1 and J usage is TRBJ2-7; the D is unclear. V dropped 3 bases and J dropped 2 bases, with 8 bases sitting between them. The CDR3 runs 13 residues. Germline V gives CDR1 LGHDT, CDR2 YNNKEL (reference sequence). In DNA form, the CDR3 reads TGTGCCAGCAGCCATGCAGATGCCTACGAGCAGTACTTC. It translates to CASSHADAYEQYF.

A remark on this clonotype: One base away lies a much larger clone, so this may be a sequencing read error. V is TRBV7-9 and J is TRBJ2-5; D unresolved. CDR3 size: 15 residues. V dropped 1 base and J dropped 1 base, with 10 bases sitting between them. Germline CDR1 is SEHNR and CDR2 is FQNEAQ (reference sequence). CDR3 region: CASSLVQMFQETQYF. The CDR3 DNA reads as TGTGCCAGCAGCTTAGTACAGATGTTCCAAGAGACCCAGTACTTC.

This clonotype was seen a handful of times. This sequence joins TRBV27 and TRBJ2-7, with D possibly TRBD2 on 5 matching bases. The V end was cut by 3 bases, the J end by 0 bases, with 12 bases between. Germline-derived CDR1 and CDR2 are MNHEY and SMNVEV (reference sequence). This CDR3 contains 15 residues. CDR3 loop: CASSFGSGLSYEQYF. As DNA, the CDR3 is TGTGCCAGCAGTTTCGGATCAGGACTCTCCTACGAGCAGTACTTC.

This chain connects TRBV4-2 to TRBJ2-5, with TRBD2 identical over 10 bases. Germline values: CDR1 LGHNA, CDR2 YNFKEQ. The V and J ends lost 0 bases and 4 bases, in that order; junction bases with no gene match: 2. The CDR3 length is 15 residues. CDR3 in DNA: TGTGCCAGCAGCCAAGAGCGACTAGCGGGAGAGACCCAGTACTTC. Encoded protein: CASSQERLAGETQYF.

This clonotype has a count of ten or more. This chain connects TRBV4-3 to TRBJ1-6; the D is unclear. CDR1 is LGHNA and CDR2 is YSLEER in the germline V gene. The length of the CDR3 is 15 residues. The ends were cut back, 3 bases at V and 7 bases at J, with 13 bases in the middle. The CDR3 DNA sequence: TGCGCCAGCAGCCAGTCAGGAGCCACCAATTCACCCCTCCACTTT. Protein sequence: CASSQSGATNSPLHF.

In regard to this clonotype: A read error may be the cause here, since a much bigger clone is one base away. The chain uses TRBV7-9 and TRBJ2-5; TRBD1 matches 7 bases. The closer fit of TRBJ2-1 to the DNA end suggests the J call may be wrong. The CDR3 is 15 residues long. Germline-derived CDR1 and CDR2 are SEHNR and FQNEAQ (reference sequence). CDR3 loop: CASSLRDSLQETQFF. CDR3 sequence (DNA): TGTGCCAGCAGCCTACGGGACAGCCTCCAAGAGACCCAGTTCTTC.

The chain links TRBV20-1 to TRBJ2-5; tentatively, D is TRBD2 (5 bases). The V end lost 4 bases, the J end lost 5 bases, and 14 bases lay between the germline ends. This CDR3 is built from 13 residues. Germline lookup yields CDR1 DFQATT and CDR2 SNEGSKA (reference sequence). The CDR3 region has the DNA TGCAGTGCTACAACCAGGCCGGGGGAGACCCAGTACTTC. Its translation: CSATTRPGETQYF.

The rearrangement uses TRBV5-1 and TRBJ1-2; 9 bases fit TRBD1. The trim removed 5 bases at V and 6 bases at J, leaving 8 bases unmatched. This CDR3 region has 14 residues. Germline-derived CDR1 and CDR2 are SGHRS and YFSETQ. The CDR3 region has the DNA TGCGCCAGCAGGGCGGACAGGGGAAAGCATGGCTACACCTTC. Amino acid sequence: CASRADRGKHGYTF.

This sequence joins TRBV14 and TRBJ2-7; weak D call: TRBD1 (6 bases). This CDR3 contains 14 residues. V was clipped by 0 bases and J by 5 bases, with 11 bases between them. Germline CDR1 is SGHDN and CDR2 is FVKESK. In nucleotides, the CDR3 is TGTGCCAGCAGCCAAGATGTGGGGGCTAACGAGCAGTACTTC. This codes for CASSQDVGANEQYF.